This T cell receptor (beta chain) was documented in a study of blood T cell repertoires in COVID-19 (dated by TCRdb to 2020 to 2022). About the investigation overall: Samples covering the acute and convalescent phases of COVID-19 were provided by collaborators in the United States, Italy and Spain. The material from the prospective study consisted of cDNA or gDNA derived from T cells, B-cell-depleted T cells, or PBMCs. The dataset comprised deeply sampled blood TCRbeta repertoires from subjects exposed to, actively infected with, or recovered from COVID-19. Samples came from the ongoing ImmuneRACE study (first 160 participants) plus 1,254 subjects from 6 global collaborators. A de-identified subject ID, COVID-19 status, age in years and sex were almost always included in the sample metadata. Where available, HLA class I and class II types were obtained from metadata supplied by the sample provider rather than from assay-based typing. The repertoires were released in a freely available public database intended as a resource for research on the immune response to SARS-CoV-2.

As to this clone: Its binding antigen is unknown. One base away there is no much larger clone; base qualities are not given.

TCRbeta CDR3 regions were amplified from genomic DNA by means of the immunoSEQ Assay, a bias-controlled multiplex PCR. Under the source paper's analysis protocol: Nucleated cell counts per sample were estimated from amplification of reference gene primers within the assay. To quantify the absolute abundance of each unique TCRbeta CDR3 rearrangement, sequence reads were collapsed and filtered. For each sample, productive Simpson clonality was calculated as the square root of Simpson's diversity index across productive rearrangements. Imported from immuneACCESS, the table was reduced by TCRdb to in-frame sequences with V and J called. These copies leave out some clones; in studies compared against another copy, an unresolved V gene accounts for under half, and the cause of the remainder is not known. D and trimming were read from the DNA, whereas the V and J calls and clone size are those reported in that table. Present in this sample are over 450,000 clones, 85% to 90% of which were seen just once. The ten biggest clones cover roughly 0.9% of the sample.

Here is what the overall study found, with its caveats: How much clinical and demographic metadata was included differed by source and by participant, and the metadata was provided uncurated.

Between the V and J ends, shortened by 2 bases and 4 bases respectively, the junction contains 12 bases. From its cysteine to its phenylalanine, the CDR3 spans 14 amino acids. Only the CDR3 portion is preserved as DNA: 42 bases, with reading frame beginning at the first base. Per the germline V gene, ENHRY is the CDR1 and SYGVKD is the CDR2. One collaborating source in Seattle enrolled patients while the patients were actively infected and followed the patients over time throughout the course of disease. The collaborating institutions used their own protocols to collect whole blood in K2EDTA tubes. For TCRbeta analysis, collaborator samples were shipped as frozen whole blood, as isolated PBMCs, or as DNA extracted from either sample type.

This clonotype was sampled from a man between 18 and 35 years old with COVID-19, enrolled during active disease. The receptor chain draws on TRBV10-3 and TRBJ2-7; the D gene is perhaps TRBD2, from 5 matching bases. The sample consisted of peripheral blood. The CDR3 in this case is CAISEGDREYEQYF. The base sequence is TGTGCCATCAGTGAGGGGGATAGGGAGTACGAGCAGTACTTC.